Presented here are 25 T cell receptor beta chains from one specimen sequenced in a study of B cell selection in AIRE deficiency. The regulatory T cell sort gate was CD4+CD25hiCD127low/negative. Sequencing used immunoSEQ multiplex PCR; TCRdb keeps in-frame clones, though not all of them. The sample has about 22,000 clones, about 90% seen once. The specimen sequenced was CD4+CD25+ Tregs sorted from PBMCs. Receptors were obtained from a human donor in good health.

V usage is TRBV6-5 and J usage is TRBJ1-2, with 8 bases fitting TRBD1. V shed 6 bases and J 8 bases; nucleotides not matched to a gene: 8. Per the germline V gene, CDR1 is MNHEY and CDR2 is SVGAGI. This CDR3 contains 13 residues. The CDR3 DNA reads TGTGCCAGCAGCCCCGGGACAGGACGCGGCTACACCTTC. Residues: CASSPGTGRGYTF.

The V gene is TRBV27, the J gene TRBJ1-3; D uncertain. Germline V lookup: CDR1 MNHEY, CDR2 SMNVEV (reference sequence). The CDR3 runs to 14 residues. The V gene lost 2 bases and the J gene lost 0 bases, with 5 bases spanning the gap. The CDR3 here is CASSLSSSGNTIYF. CDR3 DNA sequence: TGTGCCAGCAGTTTAAGTTCCTCTGGAAACACCATATATTTT.

This rearrangement joins TRBV30 to TRBJ2-7, with D uncertain. This CDR3 is 16 amino acids long. Germline V CDR1 and CDR2: GTSNPN, SVGIG (reference sequence). Trimming shortened V by 0 bases and J by 1 base, and 16 bases separated the two germline ends. Here the CDR3 reads CAWSVRRLSISYEQYF. DNA for the CDR3: TGTGCCTGGAGTGTACGACGCCTCAGTATTTCCTACGAGCAGTACTTC.

The chain recombines TRBV19 with TRBJ2-3, with 13 positions matching TRBD2. Per germline, CDR1 LNHDA and CDR2 SQIVND (reference sequence). V dropped 4 bases and J dropped 4; count of bases not matched to a gene: 20. CDR3 length: 21 residues. The DNA for the CDR3 is TGTGCCAGTAGTACCCCTCGAACTAGCGGGGGGGCCGGATTTAGGGCAGATACGCAGTATTTT. Its translation: CASSTPRTSGGAGFRADTQYF.

CDR3 nucleotides: TGTGCCAGTAGTATAGAGATGGGTGTCCTGAATGAGCAGTTCTTC. It is translated as CASSIEMGVLNEQFF. The chain employs TRBV19 and TRBJ2-1; no clear D gene. V dropped 0 bases and J dropped 7 bases, with 13 bases sitting between them. Germline V gene sequence: CDR1 LNHDA, CDR2 SQIVND (reference sequence). The CDR3 is made up of 15 amino acids.

V usage is TRBV6-6 and J usage is TRBJ1-5; D remains ambiguous. V shed 5 bases and J shed 11 bases, with 16 bases lying between them. In germline, CDR1 is MNHNY, CDR2 SVGAGI (reference sequence). The CDR3 contains 13 residues. The CDR3 loop reads CASSNTLKWAQHF. CDR3 coding DNA: TGTGCCAGCAGTAACACCCTCAAGTGGGCCCAGCATTTT.

The table lists this clone with a count of one. This chain uses TRBV7-2 with TRBJ1-1; the D gene is possibly TRBD1 (5 bases). CDR3 size: 14 residues. Germline CDR1 reads SGHTA; CDR2 reads FQGNSA. The germline V and J ends were trimmed by 5 bases and 5 bases, with 15 bases remaining between them. Written as DNA, the CDR3 is TGTGCCAGCAGCCGGCAGGGAAGGTTTACTGAAGCTTTCTTT. Its translation: CASSRQGRFTEAFF.

V usage is TRBV7-8 and J usage is TRBJ2-7, with a tentative D call TRBD1 (6 bases). The CDR3 covers 16 residues. V was pared by 1 base and J by 5 bases, with 18 bases between. Germline loops: CDR1 SGHVS, CDR2 FQNEAQ. The CDR3 reads CASSLVLAGVSDEQYF. The DNA for the CDR3 is TGTGCCAGCAGCTTAGTTCTGGCAGGGGTTAGCGACGAGCAGTACTTC.

In its sample, this clone was seen once. This sequence joins TRBV14 and TRBJ1-5; D is undetermined. V lost 0 bases and J 0 bases, leaving 15 bases between the germline ends. The length of the CDR3 is 18 residues. CDR1 is SGHDN and CDR2 is FVKESK in the germline V gene. The CDR3 DNA reads as TGTGCCAGCAGCCAAGATAGGAGGCAGTACTTTAGCAATCAGCCCCAGCATTTT. Amino acids: CASSQDRRQYFSNQPQHF. The whole variable domain, remainder taken from reference TRBV14 and TRBJ1-5, is EAGVTQFPSHSVIEKGQTVTLRCDPISGHDNLYWYRRVMGKEIKFLLHFVKESKQDESGMPNNRFLAERTGGTYSTLKVQPAELEDSGVYFCASSQDRRQYFSNQPQHFGDGTRLSIL.

This chain joins TRBV18 and TRBJ1-3; the D is unclear. Germline V lookup: CDR1 KGHSH, CDR2 LQKENI. The CDR3 length is 15 residues. With 4 bases removed from V and 1 base from J, the gap between germline ends came to 11 bases. In DNA form, the CDR3 reads TGTGCCAGCTCACACTCTAGAGTTTCTGGAAACACCATATATTTT. The encoded protein is CASSHSRVSGNTIYF.

CDR3 nucleotide sequence: TGCAGCGTGCCCGAAGCAGGGGGTCTAGGGGAAAAACTGTTTTTT. As protein: CSVPEAGGLGEKLFF. V is TRBV29-1 and J is TRBJ1-4; TRBD1 agrees at 7 bases. Looked up from germline, CDR1 is SQVTM and CDR2 is ANQGSEA. V dropped 6 bases and J dropped 8; count of bases not matched to a gene: 15. The CDR3 runs to 15 residues.

The chain is built from TRBV4-1 and TRBJ2-2; D is ambiguous. The V end lost 1 base, the J end lost 1 base, and 7 bases lay between the germline ends. The CDR3 runs 15 residues. Germline values: CDR1 MGHRA, CDR2 YSYEKL. CDR3 residues: CASSQGPRNTGELFF. The CDR3 region has the DNA TGCGCCAGCAGCCAAGGGCCGAGGAACACCGGGGAGCTGTTTTTT.

The chain combines TRBV5-4 with TRBJ2-7; D is perhaps TRBD1 (6 bases). The CDR3 is 13 residues long. Trimming took 0 bases from V and 4 from J, leaving 8 bases between them. CDR1 and CDR2 (germline): SGHNT, YYREEE (reference sequence). The CDR3 DNA follows: TGTGCCAGCAGCTTGGGGGGGCCATACGAGCAGTACTTC. Amino acid sequence: CASSLGGPYEQYF.

The chain is built from TRBV18 and TRBJ2-7; D is undetermined. The CDR3 totals 17 residues. Germline V CDR1 and CDR2: KGHSH, LQKENI. The germline V and J ends were trimmed by 5 bases and 0 bases, with 20 bases remaining between them. The CDR3 sequence: CASSTRPGLRLSYEQYF. DNA for the CDR3: TGTGCCAGCTCAACCCGACCGGGCCTTCGCCTCTCCTACGAGCAGTACTTC.

The CDR3 DNA follows: TGCAGCGTTGACGCGGCACTAGCGGGGGGGCTCAATGAGCAGTTCTTC. Translated: CSVDAALAGGLNEQFF. The chain uses TRBV29-1 and TRBJ2-1; 13 bases are a match to TRBD2. Germline CDR1 and CDR2: SQVTM and ANQGSEA. The CDR3 is 16 amino acids. J lost 6 bases, V lost 3 bases, and 8 bases had no gene match.

This clone appeared once. This chain uses TRBV2 with TRBJ1-2, with D tentatively TRBD1 (5 bases). Germline-derived CDR1 and CDR2 are SNHLY and FYNNEI. The CDR3 has 16 residues. Trimming took 1 base from V and 9 from J, leaving 21 bases between them. This CDR3 is CASSEGRQDKTTSYTF. The CDR3 DNA sequence: TGTGCCAGCAGTGAAGGTCGGCAGGACAAGACTACAAGCTACACCTTC.

The chain has TRBV4-1 and TRBJ1-5; 8 bases map to TRBD1. The V gene's germline CDR1 is MGHRA and CDR2 YSYEKL. J was trimmed by 7 bases and V by 2 bases; bases with no gene match: 4. The CDR3 runs 14 residues. The DNA for the CDR3 is TGCGCCAGCAGCCAAACGACAGGGGAACAGCCCCAGCATTTT. Its translation is CASSQTTGEQPQHF.

This chain links TRBV6-5 with TRBJ2-3; D is tentatively TRBD1 or TRBD2 (5 bases each). Germline values: CDR1 MNHEY, CDR2 SVGAGI. Trimming pared 5 bases from V and 4 bases from J, leaving 10 bases between. This CDR3 spans 13 amino acids. The CDR3 sequence is CASSPQGADTQYF. In nucleotides, the CDR3 is TGTGCCAGCAGTCCCCAGGGAGCAGATACGCAGTATTTT.

This clone was detected only once. This chain uses TRBV6-5 with TRBJ2-3; no clear D gene. CDR3 length: 12 amino acids. The V end was cut by 6 bases, the J end by 3 bases, with 7 bases between. Per the germline V gene, CDR1 is MNHEY and CDR2 is SVGAGI. The CDR3 loop reads CASRSRTDTQYF. DNA for the CDR3: TGTGCCAGCAGGAGCCGGACAGATACGCAGTATTTT.

This clone was counted between two and nine times. V usage is TRBV7-9 and J usage is TRBJ2-1; TRBD2 aligns across 12 bases. The germline V gene has CDR1 SEHNR and CDR2 FQNEAQ (reference sequence). Trimming removed 5 bases from V and 10 bases from J; junction bases left unmatched: 12. CDR3 length: 16 residues. This CDR3 is CASSRGRLAGVGEQFF. CDR3 nucleotides: TGTGCCAGCAGCCGAGGTCGACTAGCGGGAGTGGGGGAGCAGTTCTTC.

The chain employs TRBV5-1 and TRBJ2-5; no clear D gene. V lost 4 bases to trimming and J lost 2 bases, with 12 bases between them. Germline loops: CDR1 SGHRS, CDR2 YFSETQ. This CDR3 is 14 amino acids long. CDR3 sequence: CASSTPGQQETQYF. The DNA of the CDR3 is TGCGCCAGCAGCACGCCAGGTCAGCAAGAGACCCAGTACTTC.

As to this clone: The germline gene is not matched at one end of the junction; a read error may be the cause. Other nucleotide sequences in the sample specify the same CDR3. The chain is built from TRBV14 and TRBJ1-2; D gene uncertain. Germline V CDR1 and CDR2: SGHDN, FVKESK. The CDR3 contains 15 residues. The CDR3 bases are TGTGCCAGCAGTCAAGAACCGGCAGGATACTATGGCTACACCTTC. Its translation is CASSQEPAGYYGYTF.

DNA for the CDR3: TGTGCCAGCAGTGGCATGAGCAAAAACATTCAGTACTTC. Translated, it gives CASSGMSKNIQYF. The rearrangement joins TRBV6-4 to TRBJ2-4; D gene uncertain. The germline gives CDR1 MRHNA, CDR2 SNTAGT. The CDR3 has 13 residues. Trimming left V 4 bases short and J 3 bases short, with 7 bases between.

This clone has only one observation. This chain uses TRBV9 with TRBJ2-3; the D is unclear. In germline, CDR1 is SGDLS, CDR2 YYNGEE. This CDR3 contains 16 residues. Trimming pared 2 bases from V and 1 base from J, leaving 14 bases between. Written as DNA, the CDR3 is TGTGCCAGCAGCGTTAGTCTAGTTGGGGGCACAGATACGCAGTATTTT. Its translation: CASSVSLVGGTDTQYF.

This clone appeared a few times. The rearrangement uses TRBV10-1 and TRBJ2-7; no definite D call. CDR1 and CDR2 (germline): WNHNN, SYGVQD (reference sequence). The CDR3 runs 12 residues. The germline V and J ends were trimmed by 10 bases and 2 bases, with 12 bases remaining between them. CDR3 in DNA: TGCGCCACGGTCCATGACACCTACGAGCAGTACTTC. This encodes CATVHDTYEQYF.